This passage covers 25 T cell receptor beta chains from one sample sequenced in a study of cytomegalovirus exposure and HLA in healthy donors (dated by TCRdb to about 2017). The library was generated by the immunoSEQ multiplex PCR assay. For the multiplex PCR, a mixture combining 60 forward primers for TCR Vbeta segments and 13 reverse primers for TCR Jbeta segments was used. TCRdb obtained this table from immuneACCESS and retained in-frame rearrangements with V and J assigned. These tables miss some clones; where compared with another copy, unresolved V genes account for less than half of the shortfall, and the remainder is unexplained. The sample contains approximately 150,000 clones, almost 80% of them found a single time. 1.3% of the sample goes to the ten largest clones. Sequencing was done on a sample of PBMCs. Receptors originate from a man aged 25-45 years in good health and CMV-seronegative.

The J gene is TRBJ1-1, the V gene TRBV9; the D gene is possibly TRBD1 (5 bases). Trimming left V 2 bases short and J 1 base short, with 9 bases between. The CDR3 is 14 residues long. CDR1 is SGDLS and CDR2 is YYNGEE in the germline V gene. DNA of the CDR3: TGTGCCAGCAGCGTGGGAGGGGCGAACACTGAAGCTTTCTTT. Encoded protein: CASSVGGANTEAFF.

CDR3 sequence reads: CASSYGQGVSPQHF. The CDR3 region has the DNA TGTGCCAGCAGTTACGGGCAGGGGGTTAGTCCCCAGCATTTT. The chain joins TRBV6-5 to TRBJ1-5; TRBD1 aligns across 7 bases. The CDR3 consists of 14 residues. Germline V gene data show CDR1 as MNHEY and CDR2 as SVGAGI. V shed 2 bases and J 10 bases; nucleotides not matched to a gene: 8.

The rearrangement joins TRBV4-2 to TRBJ1-1; no definite D call. Germline V gene data show CDR1 as LGHNA and CDR2 as YNFKEQ. This CDR3 contains 16 residues. The germline V and J ends were trimmed by 0 bases and 4 bases, with 15 bases remaining between them. The CDR3 bases are TGTGCCAGCAGCCAAGATGGGATAGACGGGAGCACTGAAGCTTTCTTT. Protein: CASSQDGIDGSTEAFF.

V usage is TRBV27 and J usage is TRBJ2-5; D remains ambiguous. CDR3 length: 14 amino acids. V was clipped by 4 bases and J by 5 bases, with 14 bases between them. The germline V gene has CDR1 MNHEY and CDR2 SMNVEV (reference sequence). The CDR3 loop reads CASSSPTGRETQYF. The CDR3 DNA sequence: TGTGCCAGCAGTTCCCCTACCGGCAGGGAGACCCAGTACTTC.

The chain carries TRBV2 and TRBJ1-5; TRBD1 aligns across 7 bases. The CDR3 totals 14 residues. CDR1 and CDR2 from the germline V gene are SNHLY and FYNNEI. The V gene end was trimmed by 5 bases and the J gene end by 6 bases; junction bases not matched to a gene: 7. The CDR3 reads CASSQQGLRQPQHF. The CDR3 nucleotides are TGTGCCAGCAGTCAACAGGGGTTGCGTCAGCCCCAGCATTTT.

The rearrangement joins TRBV6-5 to TRBJ2-7; D is unclear. V was trimmed by 5 bases and J by 0 bases, leaving 8 bases between them. The CDR3 sequence is 13 residues long. Germline loops: CDR1 MNHEY, CDR2 SVGAGI. CDR3 in DNA: TGTGCCAGCAGTGCCGCGCTCTCCTACGAGCAGTACTTC. This encodes CASSAALSYEQYF.

The chain uses TRBV7-9 and TRBJ1-3; 8 bases are a match to TRBD1. V lost 5 bases to trimming and J lost 0 bases; unmatched junction nucleotides: 15. This CDR3 comprises 19 residues. Per the germline V gene, CDR1 is SEHNR and CDR2 is FQNEAQ (reference sequence). The CDR3 here is CASSKGQGNLWASGNTIYF. CDR3 bases: TGTGCCAGCAGCAAAGGACAGGGAAATTTATGGGCCTCTGGAAACACCATATATTTT.

This chain joins TRBV15 and TRBJ2-5, with TRBD2 matching 10 bases. The V gene's germline CDR1 is LNHNV and CDR2 YYDKDF (reference sequence). The CDR3 extends over 18 amino acids. Losses at the gene ends were 0 bases for V and 4 bases for J; bases not matched to a gene: 11. The CDR3 loop is CATSRDALPSGSSETQYF. CDR3 nucleotides: TGTGCCACCAGCAGAGACGCTCTCCCTAGCGGGAGTTCAGAGACCCAGTACTTC.

The V gene is TRBV6-5, the J gene TRBJ1-2, with TRBD1 matching 9 bases. CDR3 length: 16 amino acids. Losses at the gene ends were 2 bases for V and 4 bases for J; bases not matched to a gene: 8. From germline, CDR1 is MNHEY and CDR2 SVGAGI. CDR3 protein: CASSYETGGRGYGYTF. The CDR3 DNA reads TGTGCCAGCAGTTACGAGACAGGGGGGAGAGGCTATGGCTACACCTTC.

The V and J genes are TRBV5-8 and TRBJ2-7, with 7 bases identical to TRBD2. CDR3 length equals 16 residues. Per the germline V gene, CDR1 is SGHTS and CDR2 is YDEGEE. Germline trimming cut 5 bases from V and 1 base from J; bases unmatched to any gene: 12. The CDR3 DNA reads TGTGCCAGCAGTCGTAACGACGGGCGGGGGTCCTACGAGCAGTACTTC. It is translated as CASSRNDGRGSYEQYF.

Only a few counts were recorded for this clone. The J gene is TRBJ2-5, the V gene TRBV7-3, with 8 bases identical to TRBD2. With 5 bases clipped from V and 5 bases from J, the junction kept 7 bases outside the gene matches. Looked up from germline, CDR1 is SGHTA and CDR2 is FQGTGA. The CDR3 length is 14 residues. For the CDR3, the DNA is TGTGCCAGCAGCCCTGGACTAGCTCGGGAGACCCAGTACTTC. Its protein is CASSPGLARETQYF.

The chain uses TRBV5-4 and TRBJ2-1, with D possibly matching TRBD1 (5 bases). This CDR3 spans 15 amino acids. Germline CDR1 and CDR2: SGHNT and YYREEE (reference sequence). V lost 6 bases and J 6 bases, leaving 19 bases between the germline ends. The CDR3 bases are TGTGCCAGCACCAGAGACAGAATAATAGCCAATGAGCAGTTCTTC. Translating it yields CASTRDRIIANEQFF. The entire variable domain, with the rest obtained from reference TRBV5-4 and TRBJ2-1, is as follows: ETGVTQSPTHLIKTRGQQVTLRCSSQSGHNTVSWYQQALGQGPQFIFQYYREEENGRGNFPPRFSGLQFPNYSSELNVNALELDDSALYLCASTRDRIIANEQFFGPGTRLTVL.

The chain combines TRBV5-1 with TRBJ1-6, with 10 nucleotides matching TRBD1. The CDR3 consists of 17 residues. The V segment lost 3 bases and the J segment 5 bases; nucleotides outside the gene matches: 8. CDR1 and CDR2 (germline): SGHRS, YFSETQ. CDR3 nucleotides: TGCGCCAGCAGCTCCCGACAGGGGGCCTCAAATAATTCACCCCTCCACTTT. It is translated as CASSSRQGASNNSPLHF.

CDR3 region: CASSLGQGVSGANVLTF. The DNA of the CDR3 is TGTGCCAGCAGCTTAGGACAGGGGGTATCTGGGGCCAACGTCCTGACTTTC. V usage is TRBV7-9 and J usage is TRBJ2-6; 9 nucleotides line up with TRBD1. The CDR3 consists of 17 residues. Germline CDR1 and CDR2: SEHNR and FQNEAQ (reference sequence). J gave up 1 base and V 1 base, and 2 bases lay outside the gene matches. The full variable domain, rest sourced from reference TRBV7-9 and TRBJ2-6, is DTGVSQNPRHKITKRGQNVTFRCDPISEHNRLYWYRQTLGQGPEFLTYFQNEAQLEKSRLLSDRFSAERPKGSFSTLEIQRTEQGDSAMYLCASSLGQGVSGANVLTFGAGSRLTVL.

This chain joins TRBV19 and TRBJ2-7, with 10 bases matching TRBD1. The CDR3 spans 15 residues. CDR1 and CDR2 from the germline V gene are LNHDA and SQIVND (reference sequence). With 8 bases clipped from V and 3 bases from J, the junction kept 10 bases outside the gene matches. CDR3 nucleotide sequence: TGTGCCAGTCAGACTTGGGGGACAGGGGTCTACGAGCAGTACTTC. Translation: CASQTWGTGVYEQYF. The variable domain in full, with the rest retrieved from reference TRBV19 and TRBJ2-7, is DGGITQSPKYLFRKEGQNVTLSCEQNLNHDAMYWYRQDPGQGLRLIYYSQIVNDFQKGDIAEGYSVSREKKESFPLTVTSAQKNPTAFYLCASQTWGTGVYEQYFGPGTRLTVT.

The sample holds a few counts of this clone. The chain uses TRBV5-4 and TRBJ1-3; no clear D gene. V dropped 0 bases and J dropped 0 bases, with 13 bases sitting between them. The CDR3 contains 17 residues. Per the germline V gene, CDR1 is SGHNT and CDR2 is YYREEE (reference sequence). CDR3 sequence reads: CASSLGGPRTSGNTIYF. The CDR3 nucleotides are TGTGCCAGCAGCTTGGGAGGGCCCCGAACCTCTGGAAACACCATATATTTT.

V gene TRBV30 combines with J gene TRBJ2-5; 10 positions match TRBD1. The V segment lost 7 bases and the J segment 5 bases; nucleotides outside the gene matches: 10. Germline-derived CDR1 and CDR2 are GTSNPN and SVGIG (reference sequence). The CDR3 totals 14 residues. The CDR3 region has the DNA TGTGCCTACCGACCGACAGGGGGCCTTGAGACCCAGTACTTC. Translated, it gives CAYRPTGGLETQYF.

This chain joins TRBV27 and TRBJ2-1; TRBD1 matches 8 bases. Looked up from germline, CDR1 is MNHEY and CDR2 is SMNVEV (reference sequence). The junction had 3 bases not matched to a gene; V was cut back by 6 bases and J by 2 bases. CDR3 length equals 14 residues. CDR3 nucleotide sequence: TGTGCCAGCAGAACAGGGGGGACCTACAATGAGCAGTTCTTC. This encodes CASRTGGTYNEQFF.

The CDR3 nucleotides read TGTGCCAGCAGTACGGGACAGAACACAGATACGCAGTATTTT. Its protein product is CASSTGQNTDTQYF. The V call is TRBV9, the J call TRBJ2-3; 7 bases map to TRBD1. Germline V gene data show CDR1 as SGDLS and CDR2 as YYNGEE. CDR3 size: 14 residues. After removal of 5 bases from V and 2 bases from J, the junction contained 5 bases not matched to a gene.

V and J are TRBV6-5 and TRBJ2-3; the match to TRBD1 covers 10 bases. The CDR3 extends over 15 amino acids. Germline V gene sequence: CDR1 MNHEY, CDR2 SVGAGI. Trimming cost V 7 bases and J 7 bases; bases outside gene matches: 11. CDR3 amino acids: CASTHTRGQGNTQYF. For the CDR3, the DNA is TGTGCCAGCACCCATACCAGGGGACAGGGGAATACGCAGTATTTT.

In this sample, this clone turned up once. The V gene is TRBV10-1, the J gene TRBJ1-4, with TRBD1 identical over 9 bases. The germline CDR1 and CDR2 sequences are WNHNN and SYGVQD (reference sequence). J gave up 2 bases and V 8 bases, and 0 bases lay outside the gene matches. The CDR3 covers 13 residues. The CDR3 loop reads CASGQGTNEKLFF. The CDR3 nucleotides read TGCGCCAGCGGACAGGGGACTAATGAAAAACTGTTTTTT.

The chain recombines TRBV7-2 with TRBJ1-1; 7 positions agree with TRBD1. Germline lookup yields CDR1 SGHTA and CDR2 FQGNSA. V was clipped by 1 base and J by 11 bases; unmatched bases: 16. The CDR3 sequence is 16 residues long. The CDR3 DNA reads as TGTGCCAGCAGCTTAGAATCCACAAGAACAGGGGCCCGCGCTTTCTTT. Its protein product is CASSLESTRTGARAFF.

The rearrangement uses TRBV7-9 and TRBJ1-1, with D possibly TRBD1 on 5 matching bases. CDR1 and CDR2 (germline): SEHNR, FQNEAQ (reference sequence). The CDR3 runs 14 residues. The V gene lost 5 bases and the J gene lost 4 bases, with 14 bases spanning the gap. DNA of the CDR3: TGTGCCAGCAGCCCAGTGGGGGGTAGCACTGAAGCTTTCTTT. Protein sequence: CASSPVGGSTEAFF.

V gene TRBV7-9 combines with J gene TRBJ2-5; 8 bases match TRBD2. This CDR3 spans 14 amino acids. Germline assignment: CDR1 SEHNR and CDR2 FQNEAQ (reference sequence). V was clipped by 5 bases and J by 3 bases; unmatched bases: 5. CDR3 bases: TGTGCCAGCAGCGTACCACTAGCGGAAGAGACCCAGTACTTC. Its protein is CASSVPLAEETQYF.

The CDR3 coding sequence is TGTGCCTCGGAACAGGGGACAGATACGCAGTATTTT. Translated: CASEQGTDTQYF. This chain uses TRBV30 with TRBJ2-3; TRBD1 aligns across 7 bases. The CDR3 has 12 amino acids. Germline loops: CDR1 GTSNPN, CDR2 SVGIG (reference sequence). Trimming removed 7 bases from V and 3 bases from J; junction bases left unmatched: 4. Based on the CDR3 plus reference TRBV30 and TRBJ2-3, the full variable domain is SQTIHQWPATLVQPVGSPLSLECTVEGTSNPNLYWYRQAAGRGLQLLFYSVGIGQISSEVPQNLSASRPQDRQFILSSKKLLLSDSGFYLCASEQGTDTQYFGPGTRLTVL.